Listed here are 3 T cell receptor beta chains from one sample, sequenced in a study of cytomegalovirus exposure and HLA in healthy donors. PCR was performed using 60 Vbeta and 13 Jbeta primers. Data came from immunoSEQ multiplex PCR; TCRdb stores just in-frame clones and leaves some out. The sample has 90,000 to 95,000 clones, 65% to 85% seen once; the top ten hold 2% to 2.5%. The sequenced material came from PBMCs. Receptors originate from a man in his late teens or twenties in good health and CMV-seronegative.

The CDR3 reads CATSRDSPAGDYGYTF. CDR3 DNA: TGTGCCACCAGCAGAGATTCCCCGGCAGGGGACTATGGCTACACCTTC. J is TRBJ1-2 and V is TRBV15; D perhaps matches TRBD1 (6 bases). The V end was cut by 0 bases, the J end by 3 bases, with 14 bases between. The CDR3 sequence is 16 residues long. CDR1 is LNHNV, CDR2 YYDKDF, per germline (reference sequence).

This chain uses TRBV6-5 with TRBJ1-2; possible D gene TRBD1, 6 bases. Germline V gene data show CDR1 as MNHEY and CDR2 as SVGAGI. Trimming stripped 2 bases from V and 8 bases from J, with 15 bases between. The length of the CDR3 is 14 residues. The CDR3: CASSYRRAGAGYTF. The CDR3 DNA follows: TGTGCCAGCAGTTACCGTCGTGCGGGGGCCGGCTACACCTTC.

This rearrangement joins TRBV30 to TRBJ2-3, with 10 bases fitting TRBD2. Germline V gene sequence: CDR1 GTSNPN, CDR2 SVGIG (reference sequence). This CDR3 has 14 residues. CDR3: CALKAGGNTDTQYF. CDR3 DNA sequence: TGTGCTCTCAAAGCGGGGGGGAACACAGATACGCAGTATTTT.